This TCR beta chain was sequenced during a study of T cells in Graves' hyperthyroidism and ophthalmopathy. In the study overall: Staff took peripheral blood when the initial diagnosis was made, before any treatment began.

Amplified TCR beta CDR3 regions derived from RNA transcripts. Primed by the HTBI set, a first-round RT-PCR was run on the TCR CDR3. TCRdb reprocessed the multiplex PCR reads with MiXCR, giving one entry per CDR3 protein. This repertoire shows some 760,000 distinct CDR3 sequences, around 13% found once; its top ten account for roughly 10%. This clonotype was observed many times. Germline V gene data show CDR1 as DFQATT and CDR2 as SNEGSKA (reference sequence). V was pared by 0 bases and J by 2 bases, with 9 bases of the junction left unmatched. The CDR3 runs to 17 residues. This rearrangement joins TRBV20-1 to TRBJ1-5; 8 bases map to TRBD1. Sequencing was carried out using blood. The source is a woman between 18 and 30 years old with Graves' hyperthyroidism. CDR3 sequence: CSARDPPDRGRNQPQHF. CDR3 coding DNA: TGCAGTGCTAGAGATCCCCCCGACAGGGGCCGCAATCAGCCCCAGCATTTT.